This entry lists 14 T cell receptor beta chains sequenced from one sample in a study of T cell responses to AZD1222 COVID-19 vaccine. The table came from immunoSEQ multiplex PCR; TCRdb's copy has only in-frame clones and leaves some out. The repertoire holds about 150,000 clones, with around 87% as singletons. Sequencing was performed on peripheral blood, taken 28 days after the second AZD1222 dose. The receptors were gathered from an adult who received the AZD1222 COVID-19 vaccine.

V gene TRBV5-1 combines with J gene TRBJ2-2; TRBD2 aligns across 8 bases. The CDR3 has 16 amino acids. J lost 0 bases, V lost 0 bases, and 1 base had no gene match. Germline V gene data show CDR1 as SGHRS and CDR2 as YFSETQ. As DNA, the CDR3 is TGCGCCAGCAGCTTGGTTAGCGGGGCGAACACCGGGGAGCTGTTTTTT. Translating it yields CASSLVSGANTGELFF.

The genes are TRBV28 and TRBJ1-3; D gene unclear. The CDR3 runs to 15 residues. Germline CDR1 reads MDHEN; CDR2 reads SYDVKM. Trimming took 6 bases from V and 0 from J, leaving 12 bases between them. For the CDR3, the DNA is TGTGCCAGCAGCCCAGGCCTTTCCTCTGGAAACACCATATATTTT. It is translated as CASSPGLSSGNTIYF.

The chain links TRBV7-2 to TRBJ1-5, with D perhaps TRBD1 (5 bases). CDR1 SGHTA and CDR2 FQGNSA come from the germline V gene. The length of the CDR3 is 17 residues. Trimming stripped 2 bases from V and 0 bases from J, with 14 bases between. CDR3: CASSLTRGPFSNQPQHF. The CDR3 DNA follows: TGTGCCAGCAGCTTAACGAGGGGACCATTTAGCAATCAGCCCCAGCATTTT.

This clone has a handful of counts. This chain's CDR3 is CASSLVREGFNYGYTF. The DNA for the CDR3 is TGTGCCAGCAGCTTAGTTCGGGAGGGGTTTAACTATGGCTACACCTTC. The chain couples TRBV7-2 to TRBJ1-2; D perhaps matches TRBD1 (5 bases). V dropped 1 base and J dropped 1 base, with 13 bases sitting between them. The CDR3 is 16 amino acids. CDR1 and CDR2 from the germline V gene are SGHTA and FQGNSA.

The genes are TRBV7-9 and TRBJ2-1; possibly TRBD2 for D (6 bases). The CDR3 consists of 14 residues. Trimming took off 5 bases at V and 4 bases at J, with 12 bases between the two ends. Germline values: CDR1 SEHNR, CDR2 FQNEAQ (reference sequence). CDR3 DNA sequence: TGTGCCAGCAGCCGGGCTAGCGAGTACAATGAGCAGTTCTTC. This encodes CASSRASEYNEQFF.

The J gene is TRBJ2-7, the V gene TRBV7-9; 13 nucleotides align to TRBD2. J lost 4 bases, V lost 5 bases, and 8 bases had no gene match. CDR1 and CDR2 (germline): SEHNR, FQNEAQ (reference sequence). The CDR3 sequence is 16 residues long. DNA for the CDR3: TGTGCCAGCAGCCCAAGACTAGCGGGAGGAAAGTACGAGCAGTACTTC. Its translation: CASSPRLAGGKYEQYF.

The J gene is TRBJ1-5, the V gene TRBV28; perhaps TRBD1 as D (5 bases). The CDR3 length is 14 residues. The germline CDR1 and CDR2 sequences are MDHEN and SYDVKM. V lost 5 bases to trimming and J lost 2 bases, with 10 bases between them. Here the CDR3 reads CASSPSQGNQPQHF. The DNA of the CDR3 is TGTGCCAGCAGTCCATCACAGGGCAATCAGCCCCAGCATTTT.

This clone showed up just once. The junction and the germline gene differ at one end; a read error may be behind it. The CDR3 bases are TGTGCCAGCAGTGAAGTTTCCGGGCAGGGGGACTTT. It codes for CASSEVSGQGDF. This rearrangement joins TRBV2 to TRBJ1-6; 7 nucleotides match TRBD1. This CDR3 contains 12 residues. The germline V gene encodes CDR1 SNHLY and CDR2 FYNNEI.

A few counts support this clone. Other DNA sequences of this sample code for an identical CDR3. The rearrangement joins TRBV5-1 to TRBJ2-7; 7 nucleotides line up with TRBD2. The CDR3 extends over 13 amino acids. Germline-derived CDR1 and CDR2 are SGHRS and YFSETQ. The V and J ends lost 4 bases and 1 base, in that order; junction bases with no gene match: 2. This CDR3 is CASSVGGSYEQYF. The CDR3, as DNA: TGCGCCAGCAGCGTGGGAGGGTCCTACGAGCAGTACTTC.

V and J are TRBV7-9 and TRBJ2-1, with D possibly TRBD2 on 5 matching bases. The CDR3 has 12 amino acids. Deletions cut 4 bases from V and 8 bases from J, with 9 bases between. Germline lookup yields CDR1 SEHNR and CDR2 FQNEAQ (reference sequence). Written as DNA, the CDR3 is TGTGCCAGCAGCTCCGAGGGCCATGAGCAGTTCTTC. Its protein is CASSSEGHEQFF.

The gene calls are TRBV28 and TRBJ2-4, with 9 nucleotides matching TRBD1. The CDR3 runs 15 residues. Germline V gene sequence: CDR1 MDHEN, CDR2 SYDVKM. V dropped 5 bases and J dropped 6; count of bases not matched to a gene: 8. The DNA for the CDR3 is TGTGCCAGCAGTCCCCCGGGGACAGGGCGAAACATTCAGTACTTC. This gives the protein CASSPPGTGRNIQYF.

The gene calls are TRBV5-1 and TRBJ2-3; TRBD1 is a possible D gene (6 bases). CDR1 is SGHRS, CDR2 YFSETQ, per germline. CDR3 size: 14 residues. Trimming took off 0 bases at V and 8 bases at J, with 13 bases between the two ends. The chain's CDR3 is CASSLEGDLGTQYF. The CDR3 DNA is TGCGCCAGCAGCTTGGAGGGGGACCTCGGTACGCAGTATTTT. Filled out from reference TRBV5-1 and TRBJ2-3, the complete variable domain reads KAGVTQTPRYLIKTRGQQVTLSCSPISGHRSVSWYQQTPGQGLQFLFEYFSETQRNKGNFPGRFSGRQFSNSRSEMNVSTLELGDSALYLCASSLEGDLGTQYFGPGTRLTVL.

The chain carries TRBV5-1 and TRBJ2-7; 9 positions agree with TRBD1. V lost 7 bases, J lost 4 bases, and 6 bases stayed unmatched. This CDR3 has 13 amino acids. Germline V gene sequence: CDR1 SGHRS, CDR2 YFSETQ. The DNA of the CDR3 is TGCGCCAGCCGGGGGACAGGGTCTTACGAGCAGTACTTC. Encoded protein: CASRGTGSYEQYF.

This chain uses TRBV5-1 with TRBJ1-1; the D gene is possibly TRBD1 (5 bases). There are 14 residues in the CDR3. Germline-derived CDR1 and CDR2 are SGHRS and YFSETQ. Trimming pared 3 bases from V and 0 bases from J, leaving 9 bases between. CDR3 nucleotide sequence: TGCGCCAGCAGCTCGGGGGACTTGAACACTGAAGCTTTCTTT. Translated: CASSSGDLNTEAFF.